What follows are 18 T cell receptor beta chains derived from one specimen sequenced in a study of blood T cell repertoires in COVID-19. The assay was immunoSEQ multiplex PCR, and TCRdb's table has in-frame clones only and misses some. The sample shows 95,000 to 150,000 clones, 82% of them seen only once. Specimen: peripheral blood. These receptors all come from a woman in her 70s with acute or convalescent COVID-19.

In this sample, this clone turned up a few times. The chain carries TRBV7-8 and TRBJ1-4, with 8 bases fitting TRBD1. Trimming removed 5 bases from V and 5 bases from J; junction bases left unmatched: 7. Germline V gene data show CDR1 as SGHVS and CDR2 as FQNEAQ. The CDR3 extends over 15 amino acids. The CDR3 DNA follows: TGTGCCAGCAGCGCAAGACAGGGGTTCAATGAAAAACTGTTTTTT. The encoded protein is CASSARQGFNEKLFF. The full variable domain, its missing parts supplied by reference TRBV7-8 and TRBJ1-4, is GAGVSQSPRYKVAKRGQDVALRCDPISGHVSLFWYQQALGQGPEFLTYFQNEAQLDKSGLPSDRFFAERPEGSVSTLKIQRTQQEDSAVYLCASSARQGFNEKLFFGSGTQLSVL.

The V and J genes are TRBV5-4 and TRBJ1-1, with 7 bases lining up with TRBD1. The length of the CDR3 is 13 residues. Germline V CDR1 and CDR2: SGHNT, YYREEE (reference sequence). With V trimmed by 2 bases and J by 11 bases, 9 bases remained unmatched. Here the CDR3 DNA reads TGTGCCAGCAGCTTCTCAGGGGGAGATTTGGCTTTCTTT. Amino acids: CASSFSGGDLAFF. Full variable domain (missing parts from reference TRBV5-4 and TRBJ1-1): ETGVTQSPTHLIKTRGQQVTLRCSSQSGHNTVSWYQQALGQGPQFIFQYYREEENGRGNFPPRFSGLQFPNYSSELNVNALELDDSALYLCASSFSGGDLAFFGQGTRLTVV.

The chain links TRBV6-5 to TRBJ1-2, with D uncertain. The CDR3 runs to 11 residues. Germline V gene sequence: CDR1 MNHEY, CDR2 SVGAGI. Trimming removed 6 bases from V and 3 bases from J, with 5 bases in between. The CDR3 nucleotides read TGTGCCAGCAGCTCAGACTATGGCTACACCTTC. Translating gives CASSSDYGYTF.

CDR3 sequence reads: CATSSAGSLNSPLHF. The CDR3 DNA is TGTGCCACATCGTCAGCGGGCAGTCTTAATTCACCCCTCCACTTT. The rearrangement links TRBV2 to TRBJ1-6; D is undetermined. V lost 10 bases to trimming and J lost 6 bases, with 19 bases between them. The V gene's germline CDR1 is SNHLY and CDR2 FYNNEI. This CDR3 spans 15 amino acids.

The J gene is TRBJ2-5, the V gene TRBV7-2; the D gene is possibly TRBD1 (5 bases). Trimming took 2 bases from V and 7 from J, leaving 14 bases between them. The germline CDR1 and CDR2 sequences are SGHTA and FQGNSA. The CDR3 totals 14 residues. The CDR3 coding sequence is TGTGCCAGCAGCTTATCCCCGGTTCAGGGGACCCAGTACTTC. Protein sequence: CASSLSPVQGTQYF.

The genes are TRBV3-1 (or the pseudogene TRBV3-2) and TRBJ1-1; tentative D call: TRBD1 (5 bases). This CDR3 contains 17 residues. Germline V gene lookup returns CDR1 LGHDT and CDR2 YNNKEL (reference sequence). V dropped 1 base and J dropped 10 bases, with 25 bases sitting between them. CDR3 sequence (DNA): TGTGCCAGCAGCCAAGGAAGGGGATTTCAAGCAAGTCCTGGAGCTTTCTTT. Amino acids: CASSQGRGFQASPGAFF.

The rearrangement joins TRBV4-3 to TRBJ2-1; unclear D gene. CDR3 size: 13 residues. V lost 1 base and J 5 bases, leaving 6 bases between the germline ends. The germline V gene encodes CDR1 LGHNA and CDR2 YSLEER. The CDR3 DNA reads as TGCGCCAGCAGCCAAGGTCTCCACAATGAGCAGTTCTTC. Translating it yields CASSQGLHNEQFF.

V gene TRBV4-2 combines with J gene TRBJ1-1; a possible D gene is TRBD1 (5 bases). The CDR3 has 16 amino acids. CDR1 and CDR2 (germline): LGHNA, YNFKEQ. V shed 2 bases and J shed 0 bases, with 13 bases lying between them. The CDR3 region has the DNA TGTGCCAGCAGCCAATCCCCGGGGGTAATGAACACTGAAGCTTTCTTT. Translating gives CASSQSPGVMNTEAFF.

CDR3 sequence (DNA): TGCAGCGTGGACCAGGGACAGGGAGCGGGAGGCTACACCTTC. Translated: CSVDQGQGAGGYTF. The chain links TRBV29-1 to TRBJ1-2; 9 nucleotides agree with TRBD1. After removal of 6 bases from V and 8 bases from J, the junction contained 13 bases not matched to a gene. Germline V gene lookup returns CDR1 SQVTM and CDR2 ANQGSEA. The CDR3 is 14 residues long.

The J gene is TRBJ1-1, the V gene TRBV12-3 or TRBV12-4; D possibly corresponds to TRBD1 (5 bases). The CDR3 has 13 amino acids. V gave up 10 bases and J gave up 5 bases, with 17 bases separating them. The CDR3 protein is CATCWGGVTEAFF. The CDR3 DNA follows: TGTGCCACCTGCTGGGGGGGGGTTACTGAAGCTTTCTTT.

A remark on this clone: An end of the junction differs from the germline gene, which may be a read error. The rearrangement uses TRBV11-2 and TRBJ2-3; D ambiguous. The CDR3 has 14 amino acids. CDR1 is SGHAT, CDR2 FQNNGV, per germline. This chain's CDR3 is CASSLEVAADMQYF. The CDR3 DNA reads TGTGCCAGCAGCTTAGAGGTAGCTGCCGATATGCAGTATTTT.

The genes are TRBV7-2 and TRBJ1-2; 7 bases are shared with TRBD1. V lost 5 bases and J lost 5; bases outside the gene matches: 14. The CDR3 covers 16 residues. Germline loops: CDR1 SGHTA, CDR2 FQGNSA. The CDR3 reads CASSLDPGQLVYGYTF. The CDR3 bases are TGTGCCAGCAGCCTAGATCCGGGACAGTTGGTATATGGCTACACCTTC.

This clone was observed a single time. The V and J genes are TRBV11-3 and TRBJ2-3; the match to TRBD2 covers 12 bases. Germline trimming cut 1 base from V and 5 bases from J; bases unmatched to any gene: 7. Germline lookup yields CDR1 SGHNT and CDR2 YENEEA. CDR3 length: 17 residues. Here the CDR3 DNA reads TGTGCCAGCAGCTTAGTCGGACTAGCGGGGCCCCAAGATACGCAGTATTTT. Translating gives CASSLVGLAGPQDTQYF.

The chain joins TRBV7-2 to TRBJ1-4; D possibly corresponds to TRBD1 (6 bases). The CDR3 totals 12 residues. Germline CDR1 SGHTA, CDR2 FQGNSA. The V gene lost 3 bases and the J gene lost 13 bases, with 12 bases spanning the gap. CDR3 nucleotide sequence: TGTGCCAGCAGCTTTGGGACAAGTGGACTGTTTTTT. This encodes CASSFGTSGLFF.

The chain couples TRBV10-3 to TRBJ1-1; D may be TRBD1 (5 bases). V lost 2 bases and J lost 4, with 8 bases in between. CDR1 is ENHRY, CDR2 SYGVKD, per germline. This CDR3 comprises 13 residues. CDR3 sequence: CAISEGASTEAFF. As DNA, the CDR3 is TGTGCCATCAGTGAGGGGGCAAGCACTGAAGCTTTCTTT.

This sequence joins TRBV19 and TRBJ1-1; maybe TRBD1 (6 bases). The CDR3 runs 16 residues. Trimming cost V 6 bases and J 5 bases, with 22 bases left between them. The germline CDR1 and CDR2 sequences are LNHDA and SQIVND (reference sequence). The CDR3 bases are TGTGCCAGTAGCAGGAACAGGGTCTCTCAATCTACTGAAGCTTTCTTT. Protein: CASSRNRVSQSTEAFF.

This clone occurred many times. The chain combines TRBV4-1 with TRBJ1-1; D possibly corresponds to TRBD1 (5 bases). Germline V gene data show CDR1 as MGHRA and CDR2 as YSYEKL. The V end lost 0 bases, the J end lost 5 bases, and 13 bases lay between the germline ends. The CDR3 contains 15 residues. This CDR3 reads CASSQDIQGGTEAFF. The CDR3 nucleotides are TGCGCCAGCAGCCAAGATATCCAGGGTGGTACTGAAGCTTTCTTT.

V and J are TRBV19 and TRBJ1-4; 11 bases fit TRBD1. CDR1 is LNHDA and CDR2 is SQIVND in the germline V gene (reference sequence). With 6 bases clipped from V and 7 bases from J, the junction kept 4 bases outside the gene matches. The CDR3 has 14 amino acids. CDR3 bases: TGTGCCAGTAGCAGGGACAGGGGGGCTGAAAAACTGTTTTTT. Its translation is CASSRDRGAEKLFF. The full variable domain, rest sourced from reference TRBV19 and TRBJ1-4, is DGGITQSPKYLFRKEGQNVTLSCEQNLNHDAMYWYRQDPGQGLRLIYYSQIVNDFQKGDIAEGYSVSREKKESFPLTVTSAQKNPTAFYLCASSRDRGAEKLFFGSGTQLSVL.